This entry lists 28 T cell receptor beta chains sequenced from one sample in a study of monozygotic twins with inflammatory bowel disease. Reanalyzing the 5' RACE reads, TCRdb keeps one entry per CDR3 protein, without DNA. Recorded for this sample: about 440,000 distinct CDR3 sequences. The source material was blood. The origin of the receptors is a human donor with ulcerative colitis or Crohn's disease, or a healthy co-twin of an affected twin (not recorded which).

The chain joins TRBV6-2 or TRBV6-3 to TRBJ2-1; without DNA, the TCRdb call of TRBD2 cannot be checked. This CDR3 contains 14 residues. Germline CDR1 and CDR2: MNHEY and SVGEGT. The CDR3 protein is CASSSPASGAEQFF.

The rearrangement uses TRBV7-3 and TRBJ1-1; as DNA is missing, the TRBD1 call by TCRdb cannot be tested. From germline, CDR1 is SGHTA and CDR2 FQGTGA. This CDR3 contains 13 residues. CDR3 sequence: CASSLGQAAEAFF.

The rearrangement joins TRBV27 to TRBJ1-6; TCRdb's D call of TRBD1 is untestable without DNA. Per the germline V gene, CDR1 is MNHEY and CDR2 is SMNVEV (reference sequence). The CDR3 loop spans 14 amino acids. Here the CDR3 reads CASSRQGLSSPLHF.

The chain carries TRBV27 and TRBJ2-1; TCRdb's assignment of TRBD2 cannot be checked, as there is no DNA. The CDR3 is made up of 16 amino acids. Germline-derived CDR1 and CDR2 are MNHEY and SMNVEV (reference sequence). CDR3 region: CASRPGLAASYNEQFF.

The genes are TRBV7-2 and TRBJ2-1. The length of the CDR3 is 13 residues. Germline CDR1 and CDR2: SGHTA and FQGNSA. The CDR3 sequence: CASSTMVGGEQFF.

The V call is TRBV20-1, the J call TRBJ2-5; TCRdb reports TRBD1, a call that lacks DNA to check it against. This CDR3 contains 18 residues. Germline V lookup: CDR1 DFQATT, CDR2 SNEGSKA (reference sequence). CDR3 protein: CSARNLQGQGLYQETQYF.

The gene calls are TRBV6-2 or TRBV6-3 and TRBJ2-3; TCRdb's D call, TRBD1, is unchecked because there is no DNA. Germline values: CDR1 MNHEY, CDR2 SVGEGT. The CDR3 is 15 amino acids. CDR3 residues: CASSYDRASTDTQYF.

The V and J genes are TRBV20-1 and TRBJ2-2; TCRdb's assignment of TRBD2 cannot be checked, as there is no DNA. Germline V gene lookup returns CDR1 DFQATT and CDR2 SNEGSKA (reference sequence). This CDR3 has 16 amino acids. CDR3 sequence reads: CSARDQGGRNTGELFF.

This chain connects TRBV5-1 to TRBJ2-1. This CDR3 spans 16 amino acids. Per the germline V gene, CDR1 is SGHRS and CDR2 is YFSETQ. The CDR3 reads CASSLVQPSSYNEQFF.

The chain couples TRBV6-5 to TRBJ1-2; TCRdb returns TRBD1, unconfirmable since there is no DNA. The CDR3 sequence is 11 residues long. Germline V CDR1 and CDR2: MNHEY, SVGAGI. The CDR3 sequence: CASGGGAGYTF.

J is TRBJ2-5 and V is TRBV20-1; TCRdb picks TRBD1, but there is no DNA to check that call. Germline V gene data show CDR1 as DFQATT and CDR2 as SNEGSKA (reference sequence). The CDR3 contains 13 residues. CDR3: CSARGPGPETQYF.

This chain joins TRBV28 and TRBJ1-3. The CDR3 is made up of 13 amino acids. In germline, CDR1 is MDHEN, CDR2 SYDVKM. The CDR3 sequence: CASRGSAGNTIYF.

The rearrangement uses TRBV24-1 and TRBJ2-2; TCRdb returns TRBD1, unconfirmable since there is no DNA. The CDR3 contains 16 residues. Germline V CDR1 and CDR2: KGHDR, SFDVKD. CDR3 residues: CATSDLGTGYTGELFF.

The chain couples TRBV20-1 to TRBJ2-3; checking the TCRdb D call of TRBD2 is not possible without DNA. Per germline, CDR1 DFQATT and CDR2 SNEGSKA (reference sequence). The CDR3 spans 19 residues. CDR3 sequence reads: CSAPSAPSGRRGPTDTQYF.

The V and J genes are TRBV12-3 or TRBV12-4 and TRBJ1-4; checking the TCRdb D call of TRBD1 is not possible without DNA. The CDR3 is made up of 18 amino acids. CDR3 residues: CASRPTFSPGLGFEKLFF.

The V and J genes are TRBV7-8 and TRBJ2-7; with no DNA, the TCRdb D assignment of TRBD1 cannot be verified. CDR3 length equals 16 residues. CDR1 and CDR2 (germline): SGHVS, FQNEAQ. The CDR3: CASSYMPRDRGYEQYF.

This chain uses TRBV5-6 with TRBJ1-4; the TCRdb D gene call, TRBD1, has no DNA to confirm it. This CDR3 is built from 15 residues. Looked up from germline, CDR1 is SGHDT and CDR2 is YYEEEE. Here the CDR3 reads CASSAGTDFNEKLFF.

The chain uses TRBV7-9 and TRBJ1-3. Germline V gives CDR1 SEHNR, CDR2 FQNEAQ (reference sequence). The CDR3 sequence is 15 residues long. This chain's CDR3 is CASSSAGYSGNTIYF. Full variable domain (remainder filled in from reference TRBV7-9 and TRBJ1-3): DTGVSQNPRHKITKRGQNVTFRCDPISEHNRLYWYRQTLGQGPEFLTYFQNEAQLEKSRLLSDRFSAERPKGSFSTLEIQRTEQGDSAMYLCASSSAGYSGNTIYFGEGSWLTVV.

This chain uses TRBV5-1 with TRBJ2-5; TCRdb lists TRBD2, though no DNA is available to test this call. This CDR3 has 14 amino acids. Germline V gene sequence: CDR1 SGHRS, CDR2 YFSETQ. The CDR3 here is CASSSGLAEETQYF.

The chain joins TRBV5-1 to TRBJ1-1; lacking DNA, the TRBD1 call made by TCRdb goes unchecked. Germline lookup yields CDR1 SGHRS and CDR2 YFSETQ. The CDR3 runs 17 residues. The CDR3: CASSLEVGLGFGTEAFF.

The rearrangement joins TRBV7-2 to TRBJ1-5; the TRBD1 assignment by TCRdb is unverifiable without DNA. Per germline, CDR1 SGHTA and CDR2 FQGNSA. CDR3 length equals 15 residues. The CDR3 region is CASSSPGQRNQPQHF.

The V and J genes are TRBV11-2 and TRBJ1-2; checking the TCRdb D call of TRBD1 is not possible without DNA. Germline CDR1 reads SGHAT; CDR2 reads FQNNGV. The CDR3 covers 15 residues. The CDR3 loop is CASSSPGQGGYGYTF.

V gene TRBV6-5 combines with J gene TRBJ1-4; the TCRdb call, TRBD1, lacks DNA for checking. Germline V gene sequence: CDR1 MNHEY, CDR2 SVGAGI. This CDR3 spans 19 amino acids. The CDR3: CASSYKTPAPNIPAGKLFF.

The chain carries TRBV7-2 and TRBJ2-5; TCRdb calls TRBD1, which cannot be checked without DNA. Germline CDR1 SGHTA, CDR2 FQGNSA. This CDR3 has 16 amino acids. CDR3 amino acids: CASSLVGGGLPETQYF.

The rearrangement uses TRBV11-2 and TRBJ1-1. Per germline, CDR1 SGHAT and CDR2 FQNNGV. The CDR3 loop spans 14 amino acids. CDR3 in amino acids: CASSLGLGNTEAFF.

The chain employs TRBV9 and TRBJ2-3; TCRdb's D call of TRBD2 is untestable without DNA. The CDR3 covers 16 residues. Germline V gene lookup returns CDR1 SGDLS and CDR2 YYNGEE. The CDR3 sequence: CASSPPAGGSTDTQYF.

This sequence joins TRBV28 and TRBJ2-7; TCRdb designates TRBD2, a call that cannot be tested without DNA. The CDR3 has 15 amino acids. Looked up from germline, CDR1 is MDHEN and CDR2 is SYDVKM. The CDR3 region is CASSSQRPGGGEQYF.

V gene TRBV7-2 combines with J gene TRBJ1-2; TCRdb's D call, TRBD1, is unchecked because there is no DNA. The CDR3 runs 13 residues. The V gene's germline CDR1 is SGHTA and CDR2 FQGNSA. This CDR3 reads CASSSQGVVGYTF.